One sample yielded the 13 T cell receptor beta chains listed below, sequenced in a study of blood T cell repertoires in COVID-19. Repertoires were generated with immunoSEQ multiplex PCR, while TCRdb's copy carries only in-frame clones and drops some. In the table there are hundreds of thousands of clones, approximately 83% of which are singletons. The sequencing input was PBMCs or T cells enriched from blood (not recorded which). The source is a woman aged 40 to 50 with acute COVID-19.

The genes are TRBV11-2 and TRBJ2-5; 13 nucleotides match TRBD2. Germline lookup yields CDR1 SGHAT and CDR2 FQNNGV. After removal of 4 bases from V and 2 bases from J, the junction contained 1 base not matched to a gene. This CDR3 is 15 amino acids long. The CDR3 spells CASSSGLAGQETQYF. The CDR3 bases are TGTGCCAGCAGCTCGGGACTAGCGGGACAAGAGACCCAGTACTTC.

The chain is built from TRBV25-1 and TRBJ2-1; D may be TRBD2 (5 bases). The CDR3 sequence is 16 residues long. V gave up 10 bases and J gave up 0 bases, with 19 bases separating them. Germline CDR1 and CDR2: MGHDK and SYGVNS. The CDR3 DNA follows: TGTGCCACCCTCGGGGTCCATGATGACTCCTACAATGAGCAGTTCTTC. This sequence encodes CATLGVHDDSYNEQFF.

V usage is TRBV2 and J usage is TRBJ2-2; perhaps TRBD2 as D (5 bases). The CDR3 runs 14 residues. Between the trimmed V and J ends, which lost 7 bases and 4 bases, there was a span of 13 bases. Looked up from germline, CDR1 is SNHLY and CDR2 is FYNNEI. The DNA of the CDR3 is TGTGCCAGCAAAAGTGTAGGAGGCACCGGGGAGCTGTTTTTT. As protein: CASKSVGGTGELFF. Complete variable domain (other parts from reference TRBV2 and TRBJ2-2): EPEVTQTPSHQVTQMGQEVILRCVPISNHLYFYWYRQILGQKVEFLVSFYNNEISEKSEIFDDQFSVERPDGSNFTLKIRSTKLEDSAMYFCASKSVGGTGELFFGEGSRLTVL.

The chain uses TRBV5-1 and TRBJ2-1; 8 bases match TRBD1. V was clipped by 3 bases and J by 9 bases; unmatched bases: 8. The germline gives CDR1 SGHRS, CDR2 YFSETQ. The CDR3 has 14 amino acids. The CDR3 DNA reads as TGCGCCAGCAGCTCGGGACAGGTTGGAGGTGAGCAGTTCTTC. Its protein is CASSSGQVGGEQFF.

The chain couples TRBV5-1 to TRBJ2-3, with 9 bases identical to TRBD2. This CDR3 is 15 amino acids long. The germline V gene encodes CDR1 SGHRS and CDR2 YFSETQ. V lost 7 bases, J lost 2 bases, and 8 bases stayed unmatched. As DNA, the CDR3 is TGCGCCAGCCGCCGGAGCGGGAGGATCACAGATACGCAGTATTTT. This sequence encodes CASRRSGRITDTQYF.

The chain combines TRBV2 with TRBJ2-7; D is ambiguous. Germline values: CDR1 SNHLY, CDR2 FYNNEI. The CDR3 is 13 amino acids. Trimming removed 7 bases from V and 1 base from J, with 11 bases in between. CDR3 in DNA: TGTGCCAGCATTCACGGAGTATCCTACGAGCAGTACTTC. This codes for CASIHGVSYEQYF.

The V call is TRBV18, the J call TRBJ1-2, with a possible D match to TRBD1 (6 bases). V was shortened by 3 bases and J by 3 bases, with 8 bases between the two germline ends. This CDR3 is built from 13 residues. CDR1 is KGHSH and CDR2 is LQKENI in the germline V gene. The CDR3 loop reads CASSPRTDYGYTF. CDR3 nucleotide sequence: TGTGCCAGCTCACCTCGGACAGACTATGGCTACACCTTC.

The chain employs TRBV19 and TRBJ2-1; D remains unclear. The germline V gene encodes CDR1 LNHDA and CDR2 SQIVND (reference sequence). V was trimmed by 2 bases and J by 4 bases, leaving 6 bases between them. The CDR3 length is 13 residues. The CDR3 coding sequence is TGTGCCAGTAGTATACAGGTTTACAATGAGCAGTTCTTC. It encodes CASSIQVYNEQFF.

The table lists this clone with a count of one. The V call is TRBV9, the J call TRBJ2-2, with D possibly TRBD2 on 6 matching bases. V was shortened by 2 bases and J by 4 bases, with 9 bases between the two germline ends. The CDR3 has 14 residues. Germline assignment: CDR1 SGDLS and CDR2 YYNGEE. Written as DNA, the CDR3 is TGTGCCAGCAGCGTGGGACTTTTCACCGGGGAGCTGTTTTTT. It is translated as CASSVGLFTGELFF.

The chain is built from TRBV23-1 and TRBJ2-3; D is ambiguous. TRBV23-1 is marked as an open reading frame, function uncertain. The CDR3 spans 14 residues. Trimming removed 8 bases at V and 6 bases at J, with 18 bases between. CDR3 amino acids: CASLPGHSSDTQYF. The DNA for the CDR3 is TGCGCCAGCCTCCCCGGTCATTCTTCCGATACGCAGTATTTT.

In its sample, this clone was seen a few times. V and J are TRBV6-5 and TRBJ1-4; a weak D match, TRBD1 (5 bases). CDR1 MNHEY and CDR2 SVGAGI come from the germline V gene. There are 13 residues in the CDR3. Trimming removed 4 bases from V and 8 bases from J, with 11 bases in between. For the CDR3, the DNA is TGTGCCAGCAGTTGGGGGGTTCGGGAAAAACTGTTTTTT. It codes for CASSWGVREKLFF.

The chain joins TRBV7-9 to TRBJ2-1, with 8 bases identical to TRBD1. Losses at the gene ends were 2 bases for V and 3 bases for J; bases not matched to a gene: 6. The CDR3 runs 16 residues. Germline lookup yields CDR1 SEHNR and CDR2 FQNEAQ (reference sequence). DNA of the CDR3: TGTGCCAGCAGCTTATCATCCGGACAGGGCTACAATGAGCAGTTCTTC. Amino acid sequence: CASSLSSGQGYNEQFF.

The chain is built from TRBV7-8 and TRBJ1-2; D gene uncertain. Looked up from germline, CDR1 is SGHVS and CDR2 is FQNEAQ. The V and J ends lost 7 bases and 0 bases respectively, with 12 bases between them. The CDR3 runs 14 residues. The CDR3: CASTSPLANYGYTF. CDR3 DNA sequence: TGTGCCAGCACGAGTCCTCTAGCTAACTATGGCTACACCTTC.